These 7 T cell receptor beta chains were sequenced from one sample in a study of graft-versus-host responses after intestinal transplantation. The table came from immunoSEQ multiplex PCR; TCRdb's copy has only in-frame clones and leaves some out. Here the sample spans about 20,000 clones, 86% being singletons. This specimen was PBMCs, taken 220 to 240 days after intestinal transplant. All receptors come from a human patient who received an intestinal transplant, so some T cells may come from the graft donor.

The CDR3 loop is CASSRRAYYEQYF. CDR3 sequence (DNA): TGTGCCAGCAGCCGCCGGGCCTACTACGAGCAGTACTTC. The V call is TRBV7-2, the J call TRBJ2-7; no definite D call. V lost 5 bases, J lost 3 bases, and 11 bases lay in between. CDR3 size: 13 residues. Per germline, CDR1 SGHTA and CDR2 FQGNSA.

The J gene is TRBJ1-5, the V gene TRBV10-3; D ambiguous. V lost 2 bases and J lost 7, with 12 bases in between. The CDR3 has 14 amino acids. Germline CDR1 ENHRY, CDR2 SYGVKD. CDR3 residues: CAISEATGNQPQHF. The CDR3 nucleotides read TGTGCCATCAGTGAGGCTACGGGGAACCAGCCCCAGCATTTT.

The genes are TRBV5-4 and TRBJ1-2; 9 positions match TRBD1. J gave up 7 bases and V 4 bases, and 14 bases lay outside the gene matches. The CDR3 is 16 residues long. Germline CDR1 SGHNT, CDR2 YYREEE (reference sequence). The CDR3 DNA reads TGTGCCAGCAGCATCAGCCTTACAGGGGGCGCGGGTGGCTACACCTTC. It is translated as CASSISLTGGAGGYTF.

The V call is TRBV6-6, the J call TRBJ2-3, with D possibly TRBD2 on 5 matching bases. This CDR3 contains 15 residues. CDR1 MNHNY and CDR2 SVGAGI come from the germline V gene (reference sequence). Trimming removed 6 bases from V and 5 bases from J, with 18 bases in between. CDR3 residues: CASSPGGLVGDTQYF. The CDR3 DNA sequence: TGTGCCAGCAGCCCCGGCGGGCTAGTCGGAGATACGCAGTATTTT.

The V gene is TRBV6-5, the J gene TRBJ1-2; 12 nucleotides align to TRBD1. Trimming at V came to 6 bases and at J to 3 bases, leaving 5 bases not matched to a gene. Germline assignment: CDR1 MNHEY and CDR2 SVGAGI. This CDR3 is 15 amino acids long. The CDR3 sequence: CASSGTGGWDYGYTF. In DNA, the CDR3 is TGTGCCAGCAGCGGGACAGGGGGCTGGGACTATGGCTACACCTTC.

This chain uses TRBV30 with TRBJ1-5, with unresolved D. The CDR3 covers 13 residues. V lost 3 bases, J lost 6 bases, and 12 bases lay in between. Germline loops: CDR1 GTSNPN, CDR2 SVGIG (reference sequence). The CDR3 DNA is TGTGCCTGGAGCAGTCCGGGCCCTCAGCCCCAGCATTTT. This sequence encodes CAWSSPGPQPQHF.

This clone has a handful of counts. CDR3 nucleotides: TGCGCCAGCAGCCAGACCCAGCGAGAGACCCAGTACTTC. Its protein product is CASSQTQRETQYF. The chain joins TRBV5-1 to TRBJ2-5; D not resolved. The CDR3 loop spans 13 amino acids. Trimming pared 4 bases from V and 4 bases from J, leaving 11 bases between. Germline V gives CDR1 SGHRS, CDR2 YFSETQ.